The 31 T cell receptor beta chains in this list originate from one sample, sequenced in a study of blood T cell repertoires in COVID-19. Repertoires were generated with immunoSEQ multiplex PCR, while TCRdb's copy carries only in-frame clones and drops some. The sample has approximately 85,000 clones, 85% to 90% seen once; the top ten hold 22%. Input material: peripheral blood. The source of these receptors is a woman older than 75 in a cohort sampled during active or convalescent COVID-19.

CDR3 coding DNA: TGTGCCAGCAGTCAACTGCAGGGTAACACCATATATTTT. Protein sequence: CASSQLQGNTIYF. V usage is TRBV12-3 or TRBV12-4 and J usage is TRBJ1-3; TRBD1 might be the D (5 bases). The CDR3 is 13 amino acids. V was trimmed by 5 bases and J by 7 bases, leaving 12 bases between them.

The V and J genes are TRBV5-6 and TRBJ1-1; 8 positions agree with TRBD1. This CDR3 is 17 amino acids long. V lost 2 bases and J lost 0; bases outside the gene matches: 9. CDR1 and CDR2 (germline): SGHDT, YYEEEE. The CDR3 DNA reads TGTGCCAGCAGCTTTTGGCCAGGGGGCCGGGTGAACACTGAAGCTTTCTTT. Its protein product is CASSFWPGGRVNTEAFF. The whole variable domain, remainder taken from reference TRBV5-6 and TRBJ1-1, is DAGVTQSPTHLIKTRGQQVTLRCSPKSGHDTVSWYQQALGQGPQFIFQYYEEEERQRGNFPDRFSGHQFPNYSSELNVNALLLGDSALYLCASSFWPGGRVNTEAFFGQGTRLTVV.

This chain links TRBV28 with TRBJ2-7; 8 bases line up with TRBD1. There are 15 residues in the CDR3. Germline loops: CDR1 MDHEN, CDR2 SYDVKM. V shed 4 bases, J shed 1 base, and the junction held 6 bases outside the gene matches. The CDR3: CASSYRQGLSYEQYF. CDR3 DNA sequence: TGTGCCAGCAGTTATCGACAGGGGCTATCCTACGAGCAGTACTTC.

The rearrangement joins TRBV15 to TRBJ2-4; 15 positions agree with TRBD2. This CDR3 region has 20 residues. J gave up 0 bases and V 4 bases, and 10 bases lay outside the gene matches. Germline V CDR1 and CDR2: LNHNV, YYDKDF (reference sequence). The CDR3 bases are TGTGCCACCAGCACAGGGACTAGCGGGAGGACCTTACTAGCCAAAAACATTCAGTACTTC. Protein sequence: CATSTGTSGRTLLAKNIQYF. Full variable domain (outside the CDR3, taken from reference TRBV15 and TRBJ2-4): DAMVIQNPRYQVTQFGKPVTLSCSQTLNHNVMYWYQQKSSQAPKLLFHYYDKDFNNEADTPDNFQSRRPNTSFCFLDIRSPGLGDTAMYLCATSTGTSGRTLLAKNIQYFGAGTRLSVL.

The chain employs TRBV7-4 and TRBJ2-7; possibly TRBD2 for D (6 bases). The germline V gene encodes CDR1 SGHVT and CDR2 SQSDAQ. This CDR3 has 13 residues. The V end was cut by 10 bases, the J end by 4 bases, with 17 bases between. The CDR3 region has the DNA TGTGCCACGCCCCCCCGGGACTGTTACGAGCAGTACGTC. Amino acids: CATPPRDCYEQYV.

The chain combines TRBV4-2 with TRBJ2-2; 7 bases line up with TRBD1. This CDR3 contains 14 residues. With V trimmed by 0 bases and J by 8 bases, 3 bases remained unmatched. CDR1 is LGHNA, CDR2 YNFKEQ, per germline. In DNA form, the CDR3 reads TGTGCCAGCAGCCAAGACAGGGGGAAGGGGGAGCTGTTTTTT. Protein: CASSQDRGKGELFF.

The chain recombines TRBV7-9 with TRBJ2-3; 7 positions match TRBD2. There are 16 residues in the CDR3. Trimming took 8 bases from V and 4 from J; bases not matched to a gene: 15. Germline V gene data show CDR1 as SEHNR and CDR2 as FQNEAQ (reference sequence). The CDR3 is CASGDYQVPGADTQYF. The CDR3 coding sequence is TGTGCCAGCGGGGACTATCAGGTTCCTGGGGCAGATACGCAGTATTTT.

CDR3 region: CASSRPLAGNEQFF. The CDR3 region has the DNA TGTGCCAGCAGCCGTCCGCTTGCGGGCAATGAGCAGTTCTTC. The J gene is TRBJ2-1, the V gene TRBV27; TRBD2 is a possible D gene (5 bases). With 6 bases removed from V and 6 bases from J, the gap between germline ends came to 15 bases. This CDR3 is built from 14 residues. CDR1 and CDR2 (germline): MNHEY, SMNVEV (reference sequence).

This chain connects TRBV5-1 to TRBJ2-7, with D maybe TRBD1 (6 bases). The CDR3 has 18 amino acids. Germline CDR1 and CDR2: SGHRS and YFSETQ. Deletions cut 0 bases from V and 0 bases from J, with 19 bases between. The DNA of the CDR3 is TGCGCCAGCAGCTTGGAAGGGGACATAAGGCTTAGCTCCTACGAGCAGTACTTC. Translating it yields CASSLEGDIRLSSYEQYF. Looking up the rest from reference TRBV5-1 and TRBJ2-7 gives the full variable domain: KAGVTQTPRYLIKTRGQQVTLSCSPISGHRSVSWYQQTPGQGLQFLFEYFSETQRNKGNFPGRFSGRQFSNSRSEMNVSTLELGDSALYLCASSLEGDIRLSSYEQYFGPGTRLTVT.

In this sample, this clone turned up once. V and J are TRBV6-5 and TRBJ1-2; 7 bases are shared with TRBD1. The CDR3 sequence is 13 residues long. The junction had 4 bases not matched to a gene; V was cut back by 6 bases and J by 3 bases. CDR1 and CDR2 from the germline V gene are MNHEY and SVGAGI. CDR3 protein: CASRAGGHYGYTF. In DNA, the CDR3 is TGTGCCAGCAGGGCAGGGGGACACTATGGCTACACCTTC.

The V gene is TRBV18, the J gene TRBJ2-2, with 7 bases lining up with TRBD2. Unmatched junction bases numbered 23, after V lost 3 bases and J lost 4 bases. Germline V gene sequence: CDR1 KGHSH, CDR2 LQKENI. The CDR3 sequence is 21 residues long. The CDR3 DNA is TGTGCCAGCTCACCCACCTTGTGGTGGGAGGGCCCTCGGATCCGCACCGGGGAGCTGTTTTTT. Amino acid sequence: CASSPTLWWEGPRIRTGELFF.

The CDR3 spells CASSFGGAKNIQYF. The CDR3 bases are TGTGCCAGCAGTTTCGGCGGGGCCAAAAACATTCAGTACTTC. J is TRBJ2-4 and V is TRBV28; D is perhaps TRBD2 (5 bases). There are 14 residues in the CDR3. CDR1 and CDR2 (germline): MDHEN, SYDVKM. The V end was cut by 3 bases, the J end by 1 base, with 7 bases between.

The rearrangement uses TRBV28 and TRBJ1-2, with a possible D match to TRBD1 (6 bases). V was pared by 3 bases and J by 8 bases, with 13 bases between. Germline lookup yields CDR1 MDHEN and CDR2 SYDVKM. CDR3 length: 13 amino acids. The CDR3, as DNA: TGTGCCAGCAGTTTCGGGGGGCGCCTAGGCTACACCTTC. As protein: CASSFGGRLGYTF.

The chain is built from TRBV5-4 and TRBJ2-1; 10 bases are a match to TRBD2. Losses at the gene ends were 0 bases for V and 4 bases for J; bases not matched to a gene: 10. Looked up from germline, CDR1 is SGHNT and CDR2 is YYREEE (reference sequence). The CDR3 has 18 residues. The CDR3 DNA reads TGTGCCAGCAGCTTGGGCGGACTAGCGGCCGTTGGATACAATGAGCAGTTCTTC. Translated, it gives CASSLGGLAAVGYNEQFF.

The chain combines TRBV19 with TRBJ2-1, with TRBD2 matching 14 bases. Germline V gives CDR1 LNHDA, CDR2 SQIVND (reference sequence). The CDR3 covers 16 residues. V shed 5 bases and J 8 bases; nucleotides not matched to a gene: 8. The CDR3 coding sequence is TGTGCCAGTAGTCCACGTGGGACTAGCGGGAGCGATGAGCAGTTCTTC. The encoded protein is CASSPRGTSGSDEQFF. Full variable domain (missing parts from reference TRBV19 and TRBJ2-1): DGGITQSPKYLFRKEGQNVTLSCEQNLNHDAMYWYRQDPGQGLRLIYYSQIVNDFQKGDIAEGYSVSREKKESFPLTVTSAQKNPTAFYLCASSPRGTSGSDEQFFGPGTRLTVL.

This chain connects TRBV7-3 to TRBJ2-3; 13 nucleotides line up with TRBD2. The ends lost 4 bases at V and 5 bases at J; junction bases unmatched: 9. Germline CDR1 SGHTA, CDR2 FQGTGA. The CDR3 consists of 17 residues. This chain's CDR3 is CASSSRTSGSSRDTQYF. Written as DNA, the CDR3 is TGTGCCAGCAGCTCACGGACTAGCGGGAGTTCGAGAGATACGCAGTATTTT. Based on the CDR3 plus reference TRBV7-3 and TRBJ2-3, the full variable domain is GAGVSQTPSNKVTEKGKYVELRCDPISGHTALYWYRQSLGQGPEFLIYFQGTGAADDSGLPNDRFFAVRPEGSVSTLKIQRTERGDSAVYLCASSSRTSGSSRDTQYFGPGTRLTVL.

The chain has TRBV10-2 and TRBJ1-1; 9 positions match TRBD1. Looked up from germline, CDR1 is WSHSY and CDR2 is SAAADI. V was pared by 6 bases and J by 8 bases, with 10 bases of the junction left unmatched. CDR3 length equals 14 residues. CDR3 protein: CASRGQGWGGEAFF. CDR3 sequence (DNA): TGCGCCAGCAGGGGACAGGGCTGGGGCGGAGAAGCTTTCTTT.

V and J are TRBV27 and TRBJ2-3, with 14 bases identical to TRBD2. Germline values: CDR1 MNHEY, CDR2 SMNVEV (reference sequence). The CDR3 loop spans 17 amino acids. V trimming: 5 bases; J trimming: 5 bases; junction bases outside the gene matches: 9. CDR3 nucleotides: TGTGCCAGCAGTCCCCGGACTAGCGGGAGGCCCGGAGATACGCAGTATTTT. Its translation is CASSPRTSGRPGDTQYF.

The CDR3 sequence: CATLREGWDTGELFF. The CDR3 nucleotides are TGTGCCACGCTGAGGGAGGGATGGGACACCGGGGAGCTGTTTTTT. The chain is built from TRBV27 and TRBJ2-2, with 7 bases that match TRBD2. CDR1 and CDR2 (germline): MNHEY, SMNVEV (reference sequence). This CDR3 comprises 15 residues. J gave up 3 bases and V 10 bases, and 11 bases lay outside the gene matches.

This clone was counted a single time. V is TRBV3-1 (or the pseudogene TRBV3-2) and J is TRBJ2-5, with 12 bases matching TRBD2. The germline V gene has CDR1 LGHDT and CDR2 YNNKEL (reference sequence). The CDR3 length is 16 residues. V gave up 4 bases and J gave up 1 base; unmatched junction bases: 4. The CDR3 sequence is CASSRRTSGAQETQYF. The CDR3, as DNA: TGTGCCAGCAGCCGACGGACTAGCGGGGCCCAAGAGACCCAGTACTTC.

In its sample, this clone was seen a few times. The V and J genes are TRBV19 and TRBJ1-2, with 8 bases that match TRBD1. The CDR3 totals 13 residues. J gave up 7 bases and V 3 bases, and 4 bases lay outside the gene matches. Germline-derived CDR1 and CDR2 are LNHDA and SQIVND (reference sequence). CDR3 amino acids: CASSIDRGGGYTF. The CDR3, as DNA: TGTGCCAGTAGTATCGACAGGGGAGGTGGCTACACCTTC.

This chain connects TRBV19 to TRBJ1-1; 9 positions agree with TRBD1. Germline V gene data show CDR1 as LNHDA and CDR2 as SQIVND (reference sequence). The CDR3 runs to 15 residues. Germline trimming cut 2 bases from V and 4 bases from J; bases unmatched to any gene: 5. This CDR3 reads CASSIQDRGATEAFF. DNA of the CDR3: TGTGCCAGTAGTATACAGGACAGGGGAGCCACTGAAGCTTTCTTT.

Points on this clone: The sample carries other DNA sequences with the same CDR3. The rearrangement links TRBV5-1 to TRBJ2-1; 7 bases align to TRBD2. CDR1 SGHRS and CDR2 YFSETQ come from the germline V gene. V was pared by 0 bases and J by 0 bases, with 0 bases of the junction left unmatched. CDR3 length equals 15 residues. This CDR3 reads CASSLGGSSYNEQFF. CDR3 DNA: TGCGCCAGCAGCTTGGGCGGGAGCTCCTACAATGAGCAGTTCTTC. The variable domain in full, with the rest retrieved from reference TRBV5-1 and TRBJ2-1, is KAGVTQTPRYLIKTRGQQVTLSCSPISGHRSVSWYQQTPGQGLQFLFEYFSETQRNKGNFPGRFSGRQFSNSRSEMNVSTLELGDSALYLCASSLGGSSYNEQFFGPGTRLTVL.

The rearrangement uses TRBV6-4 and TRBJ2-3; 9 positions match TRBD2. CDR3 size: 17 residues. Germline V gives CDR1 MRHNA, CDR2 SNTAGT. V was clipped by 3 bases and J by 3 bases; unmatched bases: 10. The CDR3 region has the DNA TGTGCCAGCAGTGAAGAGGCCGGGCGGGAGGGAACAGATACGCAGTATTTT. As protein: CASSEEAGREGTDTQYF.

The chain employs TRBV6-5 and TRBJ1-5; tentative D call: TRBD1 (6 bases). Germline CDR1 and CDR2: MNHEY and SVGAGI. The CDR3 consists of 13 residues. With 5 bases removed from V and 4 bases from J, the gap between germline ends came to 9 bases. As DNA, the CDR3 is TGTGCCAGCAGTCCCGACAGGAATCAGCCCCAGCATTTT. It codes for CASSPDRNQPQHF.

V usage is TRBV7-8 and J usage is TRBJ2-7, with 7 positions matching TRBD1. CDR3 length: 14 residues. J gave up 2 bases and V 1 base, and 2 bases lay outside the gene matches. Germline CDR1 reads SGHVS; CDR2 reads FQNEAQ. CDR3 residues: CASSLEGQTYEQYV. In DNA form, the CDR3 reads TGTGCCAGCAGCTTAGAGGGACAGACCTACGAGCAGTACGTC.

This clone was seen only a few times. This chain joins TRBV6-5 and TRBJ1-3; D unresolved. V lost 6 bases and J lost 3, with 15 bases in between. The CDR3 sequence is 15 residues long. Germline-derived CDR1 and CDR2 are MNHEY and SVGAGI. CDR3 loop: CASRSDAHYGNTIYF. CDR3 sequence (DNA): TGTGCCAGCAGATCTGACGCACACTATGGAAACACCATATATTTT.

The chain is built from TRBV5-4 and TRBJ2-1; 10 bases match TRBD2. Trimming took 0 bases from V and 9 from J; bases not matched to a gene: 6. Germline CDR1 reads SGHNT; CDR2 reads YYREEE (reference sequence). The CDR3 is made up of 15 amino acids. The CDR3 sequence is CASSLAVRTSGEQFF. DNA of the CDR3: TGTGCCAGCAGCTTGGCTGTAAGGACTAGCGGTGAGCAGTTCTTC.

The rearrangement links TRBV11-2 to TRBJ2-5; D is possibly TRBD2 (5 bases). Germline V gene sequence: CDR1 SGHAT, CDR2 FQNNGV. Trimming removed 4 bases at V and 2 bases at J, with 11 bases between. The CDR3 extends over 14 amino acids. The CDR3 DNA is TGTGCCAGCAGCTGGGCTAGCAGTCAAGAGACCCAGTACTTC. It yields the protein CASSWASSQETQYF.

This CDR3 is CSVAGGGTGELFF. In DNA, the CDR3 is TGCAGCGTTGCTGGCGGGGGCACCGGGGAGCTGTTTTTT. The chain has TRBV29-1 and TRBJ2-2, with TRBD2 matching over 7 bases. The CDR3 sequence is 13 residues long. Trimming took 4 bases from V and 4 from J; bases not matched to a gene: 3. CDR1 and CDR2 (germline): SQVTM, ANQGSEA.

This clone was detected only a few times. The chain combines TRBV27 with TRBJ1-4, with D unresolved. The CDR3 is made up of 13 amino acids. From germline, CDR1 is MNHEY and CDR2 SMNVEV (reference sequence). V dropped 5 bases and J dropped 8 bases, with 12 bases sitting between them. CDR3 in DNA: TGTGCCAGCAGTCGAATGGGAGAGGAAAAACTGTTTTTT. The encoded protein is CASSRMGEEKLFF.